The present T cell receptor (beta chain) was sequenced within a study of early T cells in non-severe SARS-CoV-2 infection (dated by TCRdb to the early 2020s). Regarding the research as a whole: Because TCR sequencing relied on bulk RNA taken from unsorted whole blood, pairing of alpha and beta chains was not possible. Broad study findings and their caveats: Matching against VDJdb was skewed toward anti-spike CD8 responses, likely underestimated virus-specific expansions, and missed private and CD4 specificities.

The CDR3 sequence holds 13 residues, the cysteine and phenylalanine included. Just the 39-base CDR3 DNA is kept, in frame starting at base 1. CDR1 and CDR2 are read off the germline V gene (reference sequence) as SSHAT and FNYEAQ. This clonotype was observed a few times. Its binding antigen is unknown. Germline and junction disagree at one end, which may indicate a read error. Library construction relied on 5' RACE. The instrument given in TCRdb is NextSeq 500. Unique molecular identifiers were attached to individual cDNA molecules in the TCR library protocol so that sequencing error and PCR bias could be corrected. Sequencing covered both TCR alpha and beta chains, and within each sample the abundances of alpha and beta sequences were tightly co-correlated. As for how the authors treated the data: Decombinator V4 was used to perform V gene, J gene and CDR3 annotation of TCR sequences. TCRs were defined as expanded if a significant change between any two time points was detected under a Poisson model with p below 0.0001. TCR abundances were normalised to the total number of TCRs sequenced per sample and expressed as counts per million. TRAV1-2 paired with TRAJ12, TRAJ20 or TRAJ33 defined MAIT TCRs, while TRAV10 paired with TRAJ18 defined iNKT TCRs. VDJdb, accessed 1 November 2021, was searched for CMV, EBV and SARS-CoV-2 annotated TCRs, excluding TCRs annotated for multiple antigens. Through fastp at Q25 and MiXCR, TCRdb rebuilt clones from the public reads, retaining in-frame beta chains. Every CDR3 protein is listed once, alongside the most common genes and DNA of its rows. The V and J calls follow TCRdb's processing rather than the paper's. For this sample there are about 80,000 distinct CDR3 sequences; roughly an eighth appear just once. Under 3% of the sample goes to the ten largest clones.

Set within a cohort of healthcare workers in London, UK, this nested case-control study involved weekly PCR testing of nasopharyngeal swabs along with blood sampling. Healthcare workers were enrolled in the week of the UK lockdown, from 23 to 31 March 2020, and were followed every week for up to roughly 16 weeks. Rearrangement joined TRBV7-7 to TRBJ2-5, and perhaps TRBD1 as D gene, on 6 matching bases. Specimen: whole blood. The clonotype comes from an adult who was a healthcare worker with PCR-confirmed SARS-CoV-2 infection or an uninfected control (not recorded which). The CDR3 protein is CASSQQGRETQYF. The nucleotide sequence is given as TGTGCTAGCAGCCAACAGGGAAGGGAGACCCAGTACTTC.